The 10 T cell receptor beta chains reported below all come from one sample, sequenced in a study of shared clonotypes between healthy human individuals (dated by TCRdb to 2020 to 2021). The library was prepared using the immunoSEQ multiplex PCR assay. TCRdb retrieved this table from immuneACCESS and kept in-frame rearrangements only. Not all clones are present; in checked studies, unresolved V genes account for under half, and no reason is known for the remainder. The sample contains over 400,000 clones, 90% to 96% of them found a single time. Of the sample, 0.055% to 0.075% falls within the top ten clones. The sample consisted of naive CD4+ T cells sorted from blood. The sample's cell subset or site label, in plain terms: CD45RA+ positively selected. The origin of the receptors is a woman in her 30s in good health.

This rearrangement joins TRBV28 to TRBJ2-7; 11 nucleotides align to TRBD2. The CDR3 contains 15 residues. Germline loops: CDR1 MDHEN, CDR2 SYDVKM. The J segment lost 1 base and the V segment lost 6 bases, leaving 5 bases of the junction unmatched. The DNA for the CDR3 is TGTGCCAGCAGCTTACTAGCGGGAGCGTCCTACGAGCAGTACTTC. Its translation: CASSLLAGASYEQYF.

The rearrangement uses TRBV6-1 and TRBJ2-1; 7 positions agree with TRBD1. V lost 4 bases, J lost 12 bases, and 12 bases stayed unmatched. Germline V gives CDR1 MNHNS, CDR2 SASEGT. The CDR3 loop spans 14 amino acids. CDR3 DNA: TGTGCCAGCAGTGGAGGACAGGTGTGGGAAGGGCAGTTCTTC. Amino acid sequence: CASSGGQVWEGQFF.

This sequence joins TRBV6-5 and TRBJ2-7, with TRBD1 matching over 7 bases. CDR3 length: 15 residues. The V gene's germline CDR1 is MNHEY and CDR2 SVGAGI. The junction had 14 bases not matched to a gene; V was cut back by 7 bases and J by 5 bases. The CDR3 region has the DNA TGTGCCAGCAACACCCAAGGGGGCTCTACTGACGAGCAGTACTTC. Translated, it gives CASNTQGGSTDEQYF.

This chain links TRBV27 with TRBJ1-6, with 8 bases fitting TRBD1. This CDR3 comprises 14 residues. The V gene's germline CDR1 is MNHEY and CDR2 SMNVEV (reference sequence). Losses at the gene ends were 6 bases for V and 8 bases for J; bases not matched to a gene: 6. CDR3 DNA sequence: TGTGCCAGCAGCTTCGGACAGGGCTATTCACCCCTCCACTTT. Translation gives CASSFGQGYSPLHF.

This clone appeared once. The junction and the germline gene differ at one end; a read error may be behind it. The chain uses TRBV5-1 and TRBJ2-5, with D unresolved. CDR3 length: 17 residues. Germline-derived CDR1 and CDR2 are SGHRS and YFSETQ. CDR3 sequence: CASSLARVRLDQETQYF. CDR3 nucleotide sequence: TGCGCCAGCAGTTTGGCTCGGGTTCGTCTAGACCAAGAGACCCAGTACTTC.

The chain carries TRBV28 and TRBJ1-4; 9 bases line up with TRBD1. This CDR3 is 17 amino acids long. J was trimmed by 7 bases and V by 5 bases; bases with no gene match: 14. Germline V gene data show CDR1 as MDHEN and CDR2 as SYDVKM. The CDR3, as DNA: TGTGCCAGCAGTCCTCACCCAGGGGACAGGGATCGTGAAAAACTGTTTTTT. It is translated as CASSPHPGDRDREKLFF. The entire variable domain, with the rest obtained from reference TRBV28 and TRBJ1-4, is as follows: DVKVTQSSRYLVKRTGEKVFLECVQDMDHENMFWYRQDPGLGLRLIYFSYDVKMKEKGDIPEGYSVSREKKERFSLILESASTNQTSMYLCASSPHPGDRDREKLFFGSGTQLSVL.

The chain couples TRBV6-7 to TRBJ2-1; D tentatively fits TRBD1 or TRBD2 (5 bases each). TRBV6-7 is sorted into the ORF group, with uncertain function. Trimming stripped 6 bases from V and 14 bases from J, with 14 bases between. CDR3 length: 11 amino acids. The DNA for the CDR3 is TGTGCCAGCAGAGGCCGGGGCTTAGAGTTCTTC. Residues: CASRGRGLEFF.

V gene TRBV29-1 combines with J gene TRBJ2-7, with 8 bases that match TRBD2. J gave up 5 bases and V 6 bases, and 12 bases lay outside the gene matches. Germline V gene lookup returns CDR1 SQVTM and CDR2 ANQGSEA. The length of the CDR3 is 14 residues. The CDR3 nucleotides read TGCAGCGTGAAGAGCGGGAGCACCTACAACGAGCAGTACTTC. This gives the protein CSVKSGSTYNEQYF.

The rearrangement joins TRBV5-6 to TRBJ2-3; 7 nucleotides line up with TRBD2. From germline, CDR1 is SGHDT and CDR2 YYEEEE. This CDR3 has 16 residues. V lost 0 bases and J lost 2; bases outside the gene matches: 6. CDR3 sequence reads: CASSLAGGGNTDTQYF. In DNA form, the CDR3 reads TGTGCCAGCAGCTTGGCGGGGGGTGGTAACACAGATACGCAGTATTTT.

The chain has TRBV20-1 and TRBJ1-1, with D possibly TRBD1 on 5 matching bases. In germline, CDR1 is DFQATT, CDR2 SNEGSKA (reference sequence). CDR3 size: 11 residues. For the CDR3, the DNA is TGCAGCGGGGCCCAGAACACTGAAGCTTTCTTT. Protein: CSGAQNTEAFF.